Included here is one TCR beta chain sequence, with context. Terminally differentiated effector memory CD45RA+ cells were excluded from the naive CD8 cells, which were CD45RO-negative and positively selected for CCR7. The sample comes from a study of shared clonotypes between healthy human individuals. Profiling relied on immunoSEQ multiplex PCR, and the TCRdb table lists in-frame clones only, not all of them. The sample holds about 600,000 clones, more than 95% seen once. The specimen sequenced was naive CD8+ T cells sorted from blood. This TCR was recovered from a man aged 30 to 39 in good health.

CDR3 in amino acids: CSVEELSGELFF. The CDR3 coding sequence is TGCAGCGTTGAAGAGCTATCGGGGGAGCTGTTTTTT. This sequence joins TRBV29-1 and TRBJ2-2; no clear D. This CDR3 is built from 12 residues. V gave up 0 bases and J gave up 8 bases, with 7 bases separating them. CDR1 is SQVTM and CDR2 is ANQGSEA in the germline V gene.